The T cell receptor (beta chain) described here comes from a study of blood T cells in healthy people across ages. Study findings and constraints: Long-lived donors exceeded aged donors in naive CD4+ cells and diversity.

Collection of around 10 milliliters of peripheral blood was performed for each donor. V was shortened by 4 bases and J by 6 bases, with 18 bases between the two germline ends. CDR1 SGHDN and CDR2 FVKESK come from the germline V gene. CDR3 length: 16 amino acids. Points on this clonotype: Its specificity is unknown.

With a J-beta primer mix and a sample-barcoded 5' primer, a second PCR ran roughly 6 to 11 cycles. TCRdb itself ran the 5' RACE reads through MiXCR, one entry per CDR3 protein. In the table there are around 800,000 distinct CDR3 sequences, around half of which are singletons. Input material: blood. The chain links TRBV14 to TRBJ1-4; possible D gene TRBD1, 6 bases. This clonotype was sampled from a man at least 80 years old in good health. CDR3 loop: CASSRTTGPGDEKLFF. Written as DNA, the CDR3 is TGTGCCAGCAGCCGGACTACAGGGCCAGGGGATGAAAAACTGTTTTTT.